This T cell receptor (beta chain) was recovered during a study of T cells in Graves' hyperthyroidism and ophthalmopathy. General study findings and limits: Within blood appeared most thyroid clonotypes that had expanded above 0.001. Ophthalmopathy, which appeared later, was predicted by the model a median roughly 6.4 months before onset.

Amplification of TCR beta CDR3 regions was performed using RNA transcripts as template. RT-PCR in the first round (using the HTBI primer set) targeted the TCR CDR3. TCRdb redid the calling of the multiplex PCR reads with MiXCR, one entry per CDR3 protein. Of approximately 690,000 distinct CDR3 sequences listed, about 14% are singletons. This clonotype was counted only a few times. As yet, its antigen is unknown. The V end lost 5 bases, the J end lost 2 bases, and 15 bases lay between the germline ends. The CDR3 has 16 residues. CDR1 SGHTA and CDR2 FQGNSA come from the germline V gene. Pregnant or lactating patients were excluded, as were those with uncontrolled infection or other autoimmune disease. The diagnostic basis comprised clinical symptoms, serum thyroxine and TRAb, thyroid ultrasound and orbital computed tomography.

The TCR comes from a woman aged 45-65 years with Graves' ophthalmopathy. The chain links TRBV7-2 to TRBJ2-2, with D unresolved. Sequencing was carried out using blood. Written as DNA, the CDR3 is TGTGCCAGCAGCCATTCCTTACGGCGAAACACCGGGGAGCTGTTTTTT. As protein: CASSHSLRRNTGELFF.